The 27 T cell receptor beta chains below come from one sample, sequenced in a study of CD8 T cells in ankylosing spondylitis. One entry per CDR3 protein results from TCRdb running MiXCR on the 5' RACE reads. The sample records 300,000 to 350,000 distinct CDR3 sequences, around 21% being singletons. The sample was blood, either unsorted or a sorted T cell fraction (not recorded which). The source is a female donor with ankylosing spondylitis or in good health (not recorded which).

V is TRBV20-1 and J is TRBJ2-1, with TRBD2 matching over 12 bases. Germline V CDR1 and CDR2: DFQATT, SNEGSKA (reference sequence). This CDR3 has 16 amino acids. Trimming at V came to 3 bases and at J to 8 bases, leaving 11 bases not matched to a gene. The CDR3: CSARSARLAGVDEQFF. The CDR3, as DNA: TGCAGTGCTAGGTCGGCGCGACTAGCGGGAGTTGATGAGCAGTTCTTC.

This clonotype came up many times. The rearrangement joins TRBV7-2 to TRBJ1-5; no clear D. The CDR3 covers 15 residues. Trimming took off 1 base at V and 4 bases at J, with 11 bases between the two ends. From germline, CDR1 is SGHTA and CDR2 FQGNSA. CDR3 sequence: CASSLEGGDNQPQHF. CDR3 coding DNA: TGTGCCAGCAGCTTAGAGGGTGGGGATAATCAGCCCCAGCATTTT.

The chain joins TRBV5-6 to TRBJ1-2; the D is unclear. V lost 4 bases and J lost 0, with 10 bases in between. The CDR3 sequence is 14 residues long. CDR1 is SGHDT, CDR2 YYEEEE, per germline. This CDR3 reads CASSPTGPNYGYTF. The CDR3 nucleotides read TGTGCCAGCAGCCCGACTGGACCTAACTATGGCTACACCTTC.

CDR3 in DNA: TGTGCCAGCAAGACCCTAGCGGGTCCCGCCCGCCTATACAATGAGCAGTTCTTC. Protein: CASKTLAGPARLYNEQFF. The chain couples TRBV6-5 to TRBJ2-1, with TRBD2 matching over 8 bases. This CDR3 has 18 residues. Germline CDR1 MNHEY, CDR2 SVGAGI. V lost 7 bases to trimming and J lost 4 bases; unmatched junction nucleotides: 18.

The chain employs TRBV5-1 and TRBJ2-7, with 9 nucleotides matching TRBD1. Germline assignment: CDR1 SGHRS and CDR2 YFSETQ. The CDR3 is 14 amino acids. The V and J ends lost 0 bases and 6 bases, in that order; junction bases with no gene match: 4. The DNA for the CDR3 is TGCGCCAGCAGCTTGGGACAGGGGGTCGGCGAGCAGTACTTC. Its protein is CASSLGQGVGEQYF.

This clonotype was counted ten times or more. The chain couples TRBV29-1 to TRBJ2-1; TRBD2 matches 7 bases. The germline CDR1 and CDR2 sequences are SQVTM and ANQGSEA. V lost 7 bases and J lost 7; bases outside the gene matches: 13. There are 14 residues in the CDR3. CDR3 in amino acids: CSAGGRLAENEQFF. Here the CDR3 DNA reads TGCAGCGCTGGGGGTAGGCTAGCGGAGAATGAGCAGTTCTTC.

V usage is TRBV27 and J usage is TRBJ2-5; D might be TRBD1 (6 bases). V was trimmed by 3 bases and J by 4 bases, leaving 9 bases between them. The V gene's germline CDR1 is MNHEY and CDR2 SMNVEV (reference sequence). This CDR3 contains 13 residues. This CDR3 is CASSFRGRETQYF. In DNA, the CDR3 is TGTGCCAGCAGTTTCAGGGGTCGAGAGACCCAGTACTTC.

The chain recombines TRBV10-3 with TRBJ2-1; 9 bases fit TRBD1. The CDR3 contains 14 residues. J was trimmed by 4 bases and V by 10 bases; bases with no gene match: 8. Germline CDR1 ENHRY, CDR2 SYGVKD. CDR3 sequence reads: CASTQGAVYNEQFF. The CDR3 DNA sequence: TGTGCCAGCACACAGGGGGCGGTTTACAATGAGCAGTTCTTC.

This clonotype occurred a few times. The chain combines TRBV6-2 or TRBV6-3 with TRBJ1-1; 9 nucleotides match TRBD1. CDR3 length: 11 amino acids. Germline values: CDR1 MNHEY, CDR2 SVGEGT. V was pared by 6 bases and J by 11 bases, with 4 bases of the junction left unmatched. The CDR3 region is CASSQGTGAFF. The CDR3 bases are TGTGCCAGCAGCCAAGGGACAGGGGCTTTCTTT.

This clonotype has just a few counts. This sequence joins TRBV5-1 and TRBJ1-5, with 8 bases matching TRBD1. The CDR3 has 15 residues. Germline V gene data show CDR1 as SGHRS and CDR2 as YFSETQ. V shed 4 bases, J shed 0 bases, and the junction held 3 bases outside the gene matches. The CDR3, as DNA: TGCGCCAGCAGCAAGACAGGGGATAGCAATCAGCCCCAGCATTTT. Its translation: CASSKTGDSNQPQHF.

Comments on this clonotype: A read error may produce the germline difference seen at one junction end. CDR3: CASRQRGYNEQFF. The DNA of the CDR3 is TGTGCCAGCCGCCAGAGGGGATACAATGAGCAGTTCTTC. This chain joins TRBV3-1 and TRBJ2-1; D may correspond to TRBD1 or TRBD2 (5 bases each). CDR1 is LGHDT and CDR2 is YNNKEL in the germline V gene (reference sequence). The CDR3 spans 13 residues.

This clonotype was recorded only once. The CDR3 DNA reads as TGTGCCAGCAGCGTAGGGGGCGGGTCTGGGGCCAACGTCCTGACTTTC. This codes for CASSVGGGSGANVLTF. This chain joins TRBV9 and TRBJ2-6; D assignment may be TRBD1 or TRBD2 (5 bases each). There are 16 residues in the CDR3. The germline V and J ends were trimmed by 0 bases and 1 base, with 8 bases remaining between them. CDR1 is SGDLS and CDR2 is YYNGEE in the germline V gene.

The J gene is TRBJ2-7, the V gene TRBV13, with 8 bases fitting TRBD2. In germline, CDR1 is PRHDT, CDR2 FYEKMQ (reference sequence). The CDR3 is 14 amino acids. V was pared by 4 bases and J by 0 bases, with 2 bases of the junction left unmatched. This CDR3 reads CASSSRGASYEQYF. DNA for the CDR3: TGTGCCAGCAGCTCGCGGGGGGCCTCCTACGAGCAGTACTTC.

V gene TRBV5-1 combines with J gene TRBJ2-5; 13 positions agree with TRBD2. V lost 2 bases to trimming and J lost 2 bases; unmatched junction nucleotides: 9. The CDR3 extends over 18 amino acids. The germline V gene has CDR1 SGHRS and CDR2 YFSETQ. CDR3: CASSFQGLAGKVQETQYF. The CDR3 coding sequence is TGCGCCAGCAGCTTCCAGGGACTAGCGGGGAAAGTTCAAGAGACCCAGTACTTC.

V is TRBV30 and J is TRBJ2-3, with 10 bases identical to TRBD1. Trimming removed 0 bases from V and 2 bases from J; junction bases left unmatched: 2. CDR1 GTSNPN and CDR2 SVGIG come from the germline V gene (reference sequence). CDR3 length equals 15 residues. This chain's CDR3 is CAWSVGTGDTDTQYF. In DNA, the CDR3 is TGTGCCTGGAGTGTAGGGACAGGGGACACAGATACGCAGTATTTT.

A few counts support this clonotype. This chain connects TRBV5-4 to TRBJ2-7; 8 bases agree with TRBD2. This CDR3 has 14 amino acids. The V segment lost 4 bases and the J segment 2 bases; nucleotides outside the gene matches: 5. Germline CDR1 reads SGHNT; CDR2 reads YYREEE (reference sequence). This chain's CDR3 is CASSGTGGAYEQYF. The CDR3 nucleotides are TGTGCCAGCAGCGGGACGGGGGGGGCCTACGAGCAGTACTTC.

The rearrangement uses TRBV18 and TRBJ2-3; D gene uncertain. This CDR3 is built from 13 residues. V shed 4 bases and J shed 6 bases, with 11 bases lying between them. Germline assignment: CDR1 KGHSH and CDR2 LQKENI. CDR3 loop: CASSLVLLDTQYF. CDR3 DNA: TGTGCCAGCTCACTGGTCCTCCTGGATACGCAGTATTTT.

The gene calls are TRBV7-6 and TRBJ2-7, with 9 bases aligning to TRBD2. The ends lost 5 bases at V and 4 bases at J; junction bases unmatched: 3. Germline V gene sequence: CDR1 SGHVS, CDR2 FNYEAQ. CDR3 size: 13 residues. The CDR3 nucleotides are TGTGCCAGCAGCGGGCTAGCGGGATACGAGCAGTACTTC. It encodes CASSGLAGYEQYF.

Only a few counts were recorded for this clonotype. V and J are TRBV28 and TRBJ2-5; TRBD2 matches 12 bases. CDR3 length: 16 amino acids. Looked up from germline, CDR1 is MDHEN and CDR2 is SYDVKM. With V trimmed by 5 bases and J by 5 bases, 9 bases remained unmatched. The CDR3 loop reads CASSGRLAGDRETQYF. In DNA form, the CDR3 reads TGTGCCAGCAGTGGCCGACTAGCGGGAGATCGTGAGACCCAGTACTTC. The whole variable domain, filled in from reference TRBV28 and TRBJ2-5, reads DVKVTQSSRYLVKRTGEKVFLECVQDMDHENMFWYRQDPGLGLRLIYFSYDVKMKEKGDIPEGYSVSREKKERFSLILESASTNQTSMYLCASSGRLAGDRETQYFGPGTRLLVL.

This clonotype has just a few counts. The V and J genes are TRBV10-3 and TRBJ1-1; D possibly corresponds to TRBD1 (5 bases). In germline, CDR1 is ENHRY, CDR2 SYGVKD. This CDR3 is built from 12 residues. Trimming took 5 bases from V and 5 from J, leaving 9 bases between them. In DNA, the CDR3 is TGTGCCATCAGTCAGGGAGGAACTGAAGCTTTCTTT. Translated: CAISQGGTEAFF.

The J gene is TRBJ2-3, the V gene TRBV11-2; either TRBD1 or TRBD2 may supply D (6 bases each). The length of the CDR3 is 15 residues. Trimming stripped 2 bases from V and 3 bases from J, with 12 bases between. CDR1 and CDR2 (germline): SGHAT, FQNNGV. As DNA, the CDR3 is TGTGCCAGCAGCTTATGGGGGGCTTCAACAGATACGCAGTATTTT. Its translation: CASSLWGASTDTQYF.

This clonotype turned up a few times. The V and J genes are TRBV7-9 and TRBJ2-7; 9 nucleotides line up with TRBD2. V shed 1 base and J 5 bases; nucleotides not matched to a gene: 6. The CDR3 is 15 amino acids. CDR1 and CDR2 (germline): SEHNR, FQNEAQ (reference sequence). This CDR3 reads CASSLGSGRKNEQYF. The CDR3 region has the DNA TGTGCCAGCAGCTTAGGTAGCGGGAGAAAGAACGAGCAGTACTTC.

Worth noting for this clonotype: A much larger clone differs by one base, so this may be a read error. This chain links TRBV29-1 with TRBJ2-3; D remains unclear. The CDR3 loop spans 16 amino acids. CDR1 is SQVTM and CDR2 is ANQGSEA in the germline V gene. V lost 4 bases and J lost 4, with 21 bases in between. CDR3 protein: CSVGALYTLYADTQYF. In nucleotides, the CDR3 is TGCAGCGTTGGTGCTCTCTATACCCTCTACGCAGATACGCAGTATTTT.

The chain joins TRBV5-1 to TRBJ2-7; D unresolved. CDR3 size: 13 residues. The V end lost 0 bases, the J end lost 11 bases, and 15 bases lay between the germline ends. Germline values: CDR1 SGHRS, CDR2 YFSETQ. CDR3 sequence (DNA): TGCGCCAGCAGCTTGGACGGCGACCGTGTGGAGTACTTC. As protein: CASSLDGDRVEYF. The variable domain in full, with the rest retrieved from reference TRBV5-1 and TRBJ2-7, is KAGVTQTPRYLIKTRGQQVTLSCSPISGHRSVSWYQQTPGQGLQFLFEYFSETQRNKGNFPGRFSGRQFSNSRSEMNVSTLELGDSALYLCASSLDGDRVEYFGPGTRLTVT.

The CDR3 bases are TGTGCCAGCAGTTACCCGCTTAAGACCCGGAACACTGAAGCTTTCTTT. As protein: CASSYPLKTRNTEAFF. The chain couples TRBV6-2 or TRBV6-3 to TRBJ1-1; the D is unclear. Germline-derived CDR1 and CDR2 are MNHEY and SVGEGT. V shed 2 bases and J shed 1 base, with 14 bases lying between them. The length of the CDR3 is 16 residues.

The CDR3 region has the DNA TGTGCCAGCAGTCCGGGCTTGGACATCATTGAGCAGTTCTTC. Translation gives CASSPGLDIIEQFF. The V call is TRBV12-3 or TRBV12-4, the J call TRBJ2-1; D is possibly TRBD1 (5 bases). CDR3 length: 14 amino acids. Trimming took 5 bases from V and 9 from J, leaving 17 bases between them.

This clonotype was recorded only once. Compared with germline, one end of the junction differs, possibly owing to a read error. The DNA of the CDR3 is TGTGCCAGGAGCTCCGGGCTGAACACTGAAGCTTTCTTT. Translating gives CARSSGLNTEAFF. V and J are TRBV5-3 and TRBJ1-1; D gene uncertain. TRBV5-3 is an open reading frame, and its role is uncertain. The CDR3 loop spans 13 amino acids.